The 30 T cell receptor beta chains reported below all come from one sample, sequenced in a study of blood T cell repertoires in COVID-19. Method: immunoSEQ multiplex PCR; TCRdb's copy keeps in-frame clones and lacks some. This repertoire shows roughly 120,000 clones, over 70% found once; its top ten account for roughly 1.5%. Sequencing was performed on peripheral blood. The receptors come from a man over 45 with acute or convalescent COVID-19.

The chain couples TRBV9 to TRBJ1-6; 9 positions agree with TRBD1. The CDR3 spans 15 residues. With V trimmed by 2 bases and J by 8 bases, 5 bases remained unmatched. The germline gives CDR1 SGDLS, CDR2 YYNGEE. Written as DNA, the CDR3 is TGTGCCAGCAGCGTGGATGGGACAGGGTATTCACCCCTCCACTTT. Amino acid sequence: CASSVDGTGYSPLHF.

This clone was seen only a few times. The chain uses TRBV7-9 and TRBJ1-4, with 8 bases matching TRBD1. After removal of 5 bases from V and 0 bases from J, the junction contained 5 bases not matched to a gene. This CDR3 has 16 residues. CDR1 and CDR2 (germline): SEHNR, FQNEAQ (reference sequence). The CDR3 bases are TGTGCCAGCAGCCCGGGACAGGTCACAACTAATGAAAAACTGTTTTTT. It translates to CASSPGQVTTNEKLFF.

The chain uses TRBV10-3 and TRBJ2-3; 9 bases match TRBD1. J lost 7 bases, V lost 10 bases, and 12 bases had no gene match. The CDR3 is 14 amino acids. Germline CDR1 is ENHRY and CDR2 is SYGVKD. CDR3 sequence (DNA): TGTGCCACCGGAAGGACAGGGGATGAGAATACGCAGTATTTT. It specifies CATGRTGDENTQYF.

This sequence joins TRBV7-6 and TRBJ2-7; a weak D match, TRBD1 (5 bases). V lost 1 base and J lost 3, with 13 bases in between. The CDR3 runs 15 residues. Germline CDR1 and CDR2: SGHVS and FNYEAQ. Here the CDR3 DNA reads TGTGCCAGCAGCTTAGAGCAGGGCGGCCTCTACGAGCAGTACTTC. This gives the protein CASSLEQGGLYEQYF.

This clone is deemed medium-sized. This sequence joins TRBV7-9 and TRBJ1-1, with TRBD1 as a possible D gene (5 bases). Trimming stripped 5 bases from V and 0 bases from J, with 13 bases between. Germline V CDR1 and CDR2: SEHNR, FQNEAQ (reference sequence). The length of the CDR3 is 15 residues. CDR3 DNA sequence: TGTGCCAGCAGCCTTTCGGGAGGGGTGAACACTGAAGCTTTCTTT. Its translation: CASSLSGGVNTEAFF.

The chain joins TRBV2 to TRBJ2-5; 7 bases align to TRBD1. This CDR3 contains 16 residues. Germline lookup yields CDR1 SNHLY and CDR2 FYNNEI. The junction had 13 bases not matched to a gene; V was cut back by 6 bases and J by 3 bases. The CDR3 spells CASSRPRGTEEETQYF. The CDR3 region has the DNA TGTGCCAGCAGCCGCCCTCGTGGGACAGAGGAAGAGACCCAGTACTTC.

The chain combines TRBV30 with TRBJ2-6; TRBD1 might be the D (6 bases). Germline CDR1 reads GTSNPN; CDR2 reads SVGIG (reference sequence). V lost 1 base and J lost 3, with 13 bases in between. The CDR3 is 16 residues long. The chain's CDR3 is CAWSDSGARGANVLTF. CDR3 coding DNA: TGTGCCTGGAGTGATTCAGGGGCTCGTGGGGCCAACGTCCTGACTTTC.

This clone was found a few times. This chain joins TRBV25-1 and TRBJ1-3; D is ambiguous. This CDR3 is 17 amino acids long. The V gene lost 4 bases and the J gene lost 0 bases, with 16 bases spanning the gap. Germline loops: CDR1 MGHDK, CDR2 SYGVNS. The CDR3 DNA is TGTGCCAGCAGTGGGGAGGGCTCTGGTGTCTCTGGAAACACCATATATTTT. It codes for CASSGEGSGVSGNTIYF.

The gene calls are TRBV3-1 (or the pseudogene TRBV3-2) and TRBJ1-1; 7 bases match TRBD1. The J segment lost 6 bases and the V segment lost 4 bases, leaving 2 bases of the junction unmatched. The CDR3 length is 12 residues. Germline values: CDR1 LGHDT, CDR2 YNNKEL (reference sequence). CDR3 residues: CASSRGQAEAFF. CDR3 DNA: TGTGCCAGCAGCCGCGGACAGGCTGAAGCTTTCTTT.

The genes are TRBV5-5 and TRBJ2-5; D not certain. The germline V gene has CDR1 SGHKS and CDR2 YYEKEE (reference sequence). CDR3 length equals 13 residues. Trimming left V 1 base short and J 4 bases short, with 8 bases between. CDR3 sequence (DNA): TGTGCCAGCAGCTTGATAGTATTAGAGACCCAGTACTTC. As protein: CASSLIVLETQYF.

DNA for the CDR3: TGCGCCAGCAGTGAGACCGGACAGGGGAATGAAAAACTGTTTTTT. This gives the protein CASSETGQGNEKLFF. V and J are TRBV10-1 and TRBJ1-4, with 9 bases lining up with TRBD1. Germline V gene lookup returns CDR1 WNHNN and CDR2 SYGVQD (reference sequence). The trim removed 2 bases at V and 5 bases at J, leaving 3 bases unmatched. The CDR3 totals 15 residues.

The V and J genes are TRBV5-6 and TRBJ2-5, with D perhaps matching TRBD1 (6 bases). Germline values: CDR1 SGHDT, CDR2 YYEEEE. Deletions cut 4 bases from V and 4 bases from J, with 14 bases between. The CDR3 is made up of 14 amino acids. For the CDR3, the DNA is TGTGCCAGCAGCCGCCCCGTCAGGGGAGAGACCCAGTACTTC. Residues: CASSRPVRGETQYF.

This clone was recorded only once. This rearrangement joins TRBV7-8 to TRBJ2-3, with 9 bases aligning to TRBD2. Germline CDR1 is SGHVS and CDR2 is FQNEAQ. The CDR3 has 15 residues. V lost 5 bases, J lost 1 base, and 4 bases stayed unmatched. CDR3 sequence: CASSAPSGGTDTQYF. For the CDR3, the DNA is TGTGCCAGCAGCGCTCCTAGCGGGGGCACAGATACGCAGTATTTT.

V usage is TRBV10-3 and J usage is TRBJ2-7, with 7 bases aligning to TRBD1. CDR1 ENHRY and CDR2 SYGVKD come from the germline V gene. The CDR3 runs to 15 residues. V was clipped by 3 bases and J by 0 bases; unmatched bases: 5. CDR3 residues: CAISDRQGHSYEQYV. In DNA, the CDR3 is TGTGCCATCAGTGACCGACAGGGACACTCCTACGAGCAGTACGTC.

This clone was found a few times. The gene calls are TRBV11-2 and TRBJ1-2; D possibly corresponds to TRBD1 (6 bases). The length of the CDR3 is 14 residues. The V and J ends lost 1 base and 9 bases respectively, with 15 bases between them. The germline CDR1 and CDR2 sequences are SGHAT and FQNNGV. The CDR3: CASSLVTGTPRYTF. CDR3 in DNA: TGTGCCAGCAGCTTAGTGACAGGAACACCCCGCTACACCTTC. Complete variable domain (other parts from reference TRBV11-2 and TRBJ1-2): EAGVAQSPRYKIIEKRQSVAFWCNPISGHATLYWYQQILGQGPKLLIQFQNNGVVDDSQLPKDRFSAERLKGVDSTLKIQPAKLEDSAVYLCASSLVTGTPRYTFGSGTRLTVV.

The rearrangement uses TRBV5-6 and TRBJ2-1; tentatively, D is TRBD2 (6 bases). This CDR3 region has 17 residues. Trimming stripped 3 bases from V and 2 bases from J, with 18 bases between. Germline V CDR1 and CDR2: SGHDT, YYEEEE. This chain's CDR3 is CASSSVIGGATYNEQFF. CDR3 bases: TGTGCCAGCAGCTCGGTTATCGGCGGGGCCACCTACAATGAGCAGTTCTTC.

This chain's CDR3 is CASTPSRDYGYTF. Written as DNA, the CDR3 is TGTGCCAGCACCCCCAGTCGGGACTATGGCTACACCTTC. This rearrangement joins TRBV6-6 to TRBJ1-2; D is ambiguous. V lost 7 bases and J 3 bases, leaving 12 bases between the germline ends. The CDR3 is made up of 13 amino acids. Germline loops: CDR1 MNHNY, CDR2 SVGAGI (reference sequence).

The DNA of the CDR3 is TGTGCCAGCAGCCCCGGGACTAGCGGGGGGGCTACCCACGAGCAGTACTTC. It specifies CASSPGTSGGATHEQYF. This chain connects TRBV7-6 to TRBJ2-7; 16 positions match TRBD2. The ends lost 5 bases at V and 5 bases at J; junction bases unmatched: 9. CDR3 length: 17 amino acids. Looked up from germline, CDR1 is SGHVS and CDR2 is FNYEAQ.

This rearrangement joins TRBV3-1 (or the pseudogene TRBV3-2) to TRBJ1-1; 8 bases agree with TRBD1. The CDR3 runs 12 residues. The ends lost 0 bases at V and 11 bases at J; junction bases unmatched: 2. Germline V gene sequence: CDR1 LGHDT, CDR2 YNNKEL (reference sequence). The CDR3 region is CASSQEDRVAFF. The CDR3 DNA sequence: TGTGCCAGCAGCCAAGAGGACAGGGTGGCTTTCTTT.

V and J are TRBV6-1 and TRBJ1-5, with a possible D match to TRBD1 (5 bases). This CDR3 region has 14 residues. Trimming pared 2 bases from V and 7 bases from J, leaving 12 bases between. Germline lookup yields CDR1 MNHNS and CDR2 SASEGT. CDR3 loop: CASSEQGFRQPQHF. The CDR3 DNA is TGTGCCAGCAGTGAACAGGGCTTCAGACAGCCCCAGCATTTT.

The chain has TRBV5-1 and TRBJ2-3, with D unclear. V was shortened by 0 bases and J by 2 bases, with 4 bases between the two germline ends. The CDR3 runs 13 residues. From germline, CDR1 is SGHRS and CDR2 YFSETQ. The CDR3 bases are TGCGCCAGCAGCTTGGACTACACAGATACGCAGTATTTT. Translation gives CASSLDYTDTQYF. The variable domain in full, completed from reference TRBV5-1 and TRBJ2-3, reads KAGVTQTPRYLIKTRGQQVTLSCSPISGHRSVSWYQQTPGQGLQFLFEYFSETQRNKGNFPGRFSGRQFSNSRSEMNVSTLELGDSALYLCASSLDYTDTQYFGPGTRLTVL.

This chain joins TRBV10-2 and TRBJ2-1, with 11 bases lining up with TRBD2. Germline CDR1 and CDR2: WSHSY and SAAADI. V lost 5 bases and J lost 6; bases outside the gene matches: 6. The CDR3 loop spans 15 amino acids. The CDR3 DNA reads TGCGCCAGCAGTCGACTAGCGGGGTATCTCAATGAGCAGTTCTTC. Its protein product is CASSRLAGYLNEQFF.

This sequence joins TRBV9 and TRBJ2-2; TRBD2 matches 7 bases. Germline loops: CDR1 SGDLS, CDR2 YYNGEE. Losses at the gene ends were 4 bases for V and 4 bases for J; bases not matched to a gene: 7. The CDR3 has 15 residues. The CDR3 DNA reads TGTGCCAGCAGCTGGGGCGGGAGCCTCACCGGGGAGCTGTTTTTT. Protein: CASSWGGSLTGELFF.

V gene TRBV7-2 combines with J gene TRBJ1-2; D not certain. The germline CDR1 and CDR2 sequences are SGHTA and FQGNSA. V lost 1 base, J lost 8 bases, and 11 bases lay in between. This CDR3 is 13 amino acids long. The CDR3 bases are TGTGCCAGCAGCTTAGGGATCGTGAGGGGCTACACCTTC. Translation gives CASSLGIVRGYTF.

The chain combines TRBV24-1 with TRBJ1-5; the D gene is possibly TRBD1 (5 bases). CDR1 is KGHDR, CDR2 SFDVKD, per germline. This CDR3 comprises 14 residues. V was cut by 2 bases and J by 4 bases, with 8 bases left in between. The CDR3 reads CATSDSRENQPQHF. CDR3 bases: TGTGCCACCAGTGATTCCAGGGAAAATCAGCCCCAGCATTTT.

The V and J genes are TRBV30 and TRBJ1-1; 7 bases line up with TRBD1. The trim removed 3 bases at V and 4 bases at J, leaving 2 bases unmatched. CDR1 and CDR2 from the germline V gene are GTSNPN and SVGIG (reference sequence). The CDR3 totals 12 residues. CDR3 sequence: CAWRTGFTEAFF. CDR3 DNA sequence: TGTGCCTGGAGGACAGGGTTCACTGAAGCTTTCTTT. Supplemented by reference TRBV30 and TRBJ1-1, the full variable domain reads SQTIHQWPATLVQPVGSPLSLECTVEGTSNPNLYWYRQAAGRGLQLLFYSVGIGQISSEVPQNLSASRPQDRQFILSSKKLLLSDSGFYLCAWRTGFTEAFFGQGTRLTVV.

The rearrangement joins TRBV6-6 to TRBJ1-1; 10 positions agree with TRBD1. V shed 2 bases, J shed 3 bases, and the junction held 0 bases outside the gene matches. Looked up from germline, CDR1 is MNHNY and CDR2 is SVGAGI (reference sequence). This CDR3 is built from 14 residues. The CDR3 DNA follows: TGTGCCAGCAGTTACGGGACAGGGGACACTGAAGCTTTCTTT. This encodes CASSYGTGDTEAFF.

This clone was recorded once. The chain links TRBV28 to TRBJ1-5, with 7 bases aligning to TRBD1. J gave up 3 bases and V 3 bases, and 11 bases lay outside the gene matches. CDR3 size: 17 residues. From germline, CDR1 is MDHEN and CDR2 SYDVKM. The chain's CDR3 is CASSFPVGQSSNQPQHF. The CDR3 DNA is TGTGCCAGCAGTTTCCCCGTGGGACAGAGCTCCAATCAGCCCCAGCATTTT.

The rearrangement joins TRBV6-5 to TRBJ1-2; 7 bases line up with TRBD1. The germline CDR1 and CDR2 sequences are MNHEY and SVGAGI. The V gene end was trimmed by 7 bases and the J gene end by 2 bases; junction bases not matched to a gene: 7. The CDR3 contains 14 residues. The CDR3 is CASIPTGSNYGYTF. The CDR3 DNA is TGTGCCAGCATCCCGACAGGGTCCAACTATGGCTACACCTTC.

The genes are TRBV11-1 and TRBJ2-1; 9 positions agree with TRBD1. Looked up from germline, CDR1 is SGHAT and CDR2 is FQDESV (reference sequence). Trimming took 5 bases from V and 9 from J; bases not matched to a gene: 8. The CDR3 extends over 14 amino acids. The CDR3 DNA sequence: TGTGCCAGCAGCCCCTCCCACAGGGGGCGTGAGCAGTTCTTC. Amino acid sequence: CASSPSHRGREQFF.